Detailed here is one T cell receptor (beta chain). The sample originates from a study of blood T cells in healthy people across ages. In the study overall: Every two T cells gave about one barcoded beta molecule via template switching.

The CDR3 has 16 residues. Together with a sample-barcoded 5' primer, a J-beta primer mix was included in a second PCR lasting about 6 to 11 cycles. TCRdb ran MiXCR on the 5' RACE reads and lists one entry per CDR3 protein. The sample yields over 950,000 distinct CDR3 sequences, just over 50% seen once. This sequence joins TRBV21-1 and TRBJ1-5; TRBD1 is the table's D call and was not checked against the DNA. TRBV21-1 is annotated as a pseudogene. Sequenced: blood. This clonotype was obtained from a woman aged 55 to 70 in good health. CDR3 nucleotides: TGTGCCAGCAGCAGTGGACAGGGAGAGTGGTATCAGCCCCAGCATTTT. Translated: CASSSGQGEWYQPQHF.